This is a list of T cell receptor beta chains from one sample in a study of identical twins. TCRdb independently ran MiXCR on the 5' RACE reads; one entry per CDR3 protein. The repertoire has about 530,000 distinct CDR3 sequences, about 22% of them found once; the top ten carry 0.45% to 0.5%. These data also formed part of another study, on yellow fever vaccine responses in identical twins.

The sample was CD4+ T cells sorted from blood. These receptors all stem from a woman aged 18-35 years in good health. The CDR3 runs from the conserved cysteine through the conserved F or W. D genes are given only for firm matches. Some rows have no size entry. The others give once, few or many, or a class for an expanded clone.

v_gene,d_gene,j_gene,abundance,CDR3aa,CDR3nt
TRBV10-3,NA,TRBJ1-4,few,CAISEPTRTNEKLFF,TGTGCCATCAGTGAGCCGACACGTACTAATGAAAAACTGTTTTTT
TRBV27,NA,TRBJ2-3,NA,CASSLFERSTDTQYF,TGTGCCAGCAGTTTATTCGAGAGAAGCACAGATACGCAGTATTTT
TRBV24-1,NA,TRBJ2-1,few,CATSDLGGKYNEQFF,TGTGCCACCAGTGATTTAGGCGGTAAATACAATGAGCAGTTCTTC
TRBV4-1,NA,TRBJ2-3,NA,CASSQLTSTDTQYF,TGCGCCAGCAGCCAACTAACCTCCACAGATACGCAGTATTTT
TRBV29-1,TRBD2,TRBJ2-5,few,CSVVAGGQETQYF,TGCAGCGTTGTAGCGGGGGGGCAAGAGACCCAGTACTTC
TRBV24-1,NA,TRBJ2-2,NA,CATSDSYLGMLFF,TGTGCCACCAGTGATTCTTACCTTGGGATGTTGTTTTTT
TRBV14,NA,TRBJ1-2,NA,CASSQDFRQTYGYTF,TGTGCCAGCAGCCAAGATTTTCGACAGACCTATGGCTACACCTTC
TRBV11-2,TRBD2,TRBJ2-7,NA,CASSFQAGNEQYF,TGTGCCAGCAGCTTTCAAGCGGGAAACGAGCAGTACTTC
TRBV12-5,TRBD2,TRBJ2-7,NA,CASGLVRKGLAGAEQYF,TGTGCTAGTGGTTTGGTACGGAAGGGACTAGCGGGAGCCGAGCAGTACTTC
TRBV28,TRBD2,TRBJ2-1,NA,CATVAGGYNEQFF,TGTGCCACTGTAGCGGGTGGATACAATGAGCAGTTCTTC
TRBV20-1,NA,TRBJ1-5,NA,CSASRDRNQPQHF,TGCAGTGCTAGCAGAGACAGGAATCAGCCCCAGCATTTT
TRBV28,TRBD2,TRBJ2-3,NA,CATHLAGAPNTQYF,TGTGCCACCCATCTAGCGGGGGCCCCTAATACGCAGTATTTT
TRBV24-1,TRBD2,TRBJ2-1,few,CATSEASAGGGHEQFF,TGTGCCACCAGTGAGGCTTCGGCGGGAGGGGGGCATGAGCAGTTCTTC
TRBV6-1,NA,TRBJ2-3,NA,CASSLGRGDTQYF,TGTGCCAGCAGTCTCGGAAGGGGAGATACGCAGTATTTT
TRBV2,TRBD2,TRBJ2-5,NA,CASSPRLAGGETQYF,TGTGCCAGCAGTCCCAGACTAGCGGGAGGAGAGACCCAGTACTTC
TRBV5-1,TRBD2,TRBJ2-1,NA,CASSPPGLASFEQFF,TGCGCCAGCAGCCCACCGGGACTAGCAAGCTTTGAGCAGTTCTTC
TRBV10-3,TRBD2,TRBJ2-1,NA,CAISAESGSSYNEQFF,TGTGCCATCAGTGCCGAAAGCGGGAGCTCCTACAATGAGCAGTTCTTC
TRBV5-5,NA,TRBJ2-1,few,CASSFGWSLGNEQFF,TGTGCCAGCAGCTTTGGTTGGTCGTTGGGCAATGAGCAGTTCTTC
TRBV5-1,NA,TRBJ2-2,once,CASSLEWSNGELFF,TGCGCCAGCAGCTTGGAGTGGTCTAACGGGGAGCTGTTTTTT
TRBV4-1,NA,TRBJ1-5,NA,CASSQDEGGGGGQPQHF,TGCGCCAGCAGCCAAGATGAAGGAGGGGGAGGTGGGCAGCCCCAGCATTTT
TRBV3-1,NA,TRBJ2-1,NA,CASSQWALQFF,TGTGCCAGCAGCCAATGGGCCCTCCAGTTCTTC
TRBV5-1,NA,TRBJ2-7,NA,CASSRDGRSSYEQYF,TGCGCCAGCAGCAGAGACGGGCGTAGCTCCTACGAGCAGTACTTC
TRBV3-1,NA,TRBJ2-7,NA,CASSQLGAAYEQYF,TGTGCCAGCAGCCAACTGGGGGCCGCCTACGAGCAGTACTTC
TRBV4-1,TRBD1,TRBJ1-5,NA,CASSRTGVNQPQHF,TGCGCCAGCAGCCGCACAGGGGTTAATCAGCCCCAGCATTTT
TRBV5-6,NA,TRBJ2-3,NA,CASSLRLVGVNTQYF,TGTGCCAGCAGCCTTCGACTAGTCGGGGTTAATACGCAGTATTTT
TRBV15,NA,TRBJ1-1,few,CATSRGGVGTEAFF,TGTGCCACCAGCAGAGGTGGTGTGGGCACTGAAGCTTTCTTT
TRBV5-1,TRBD1,TRBJ2-5,few,CASSSTGQGGETQYF,TGCGCCAGCAGCTCCACGGGACAGGGTGGAGAGACCCAGTACTTC